These 20 T cell receptor beta chains share one sample of origin, sequenced in a study of cytomegalovirus exposure and HLA in healthy donors. PCR employed 60 Vbeta and 13 Jbeta primers. Method: immunoSEQ multiplex PCR; TCRdb's copy keeps in-frame clones and lacks some. The repertoire consists of roughly 150,000 clones, with roughly 77% occurring once and the leading ten covering more than 4.5%. The sequenced sample consisted of PBMCs. Receptors were obtained from a man aged 25-45 years in good health.

The genes are TRBV5-6 and TRBJ2-3; no reliable D call. Trimming took 2 bases from V and 8 from J, leaving 6 bases between them. Per the germline V gene, CDR1 is SGHDT and CDR2 is YYEEEE. The CDR3 runs to 11 residues. CDR3 protein: CASSFGRTQYF. DNA of the CDR3: TGTGCCAGCAGCTTTGGCCGTACGCAGTATTTT. The whole variable domain, remainder taken from reference TRBV5-6 and TRBJ2-3, is DAGVTQSPTHLIKTRGQQVTLRCSPKSGHDTVSWYQQALGQGPQFIFQYYEEEERQRGNFPDRFSGHQFPNYSSELNVNALLLGDSALYLCASSFGRTQYFGPGTRLTVL.

Only a few counts were recorded for this clone. The chain carries TRBV6-6 and TRBJ2-7, with D unclear. The V gene lost 5 bases and the J gene lost 2 bases, with 4 bases spanning the gap. The CDR3 extends over 11 amino acids. The germline gives CDR1 MNHNY, CDR2 SVGAGI (reference sequence). CDR3 in amino acids: CASSSTYEQYF. CDR3 in DNA: TGTGCCAGCAGTAGCACCTACGAGCAGTACTTC.

This clone was counted a few times. The CDR3 here is CASSGAGQGKGYTF. CDR3 coding DNA: TGTGCCAGCAGTGGGGCAGGACAGGGGAAAGGCTACACCTTC. The chain couples TRBV28 to TRBJ1-2, with 9 positions matching TRBD1. V lost 5 bases and J lost 8; bases outside the gene matches: 9. Germline CDR1 is MDHEN and CDR2 is SYDVKM. The CDR3 spans 14 residues.

V gene TRBV6-5 combines with J gene TRBJ1-1; 9 bases line up with TRBD1. This CDR3 is built from 14 residues. The J segment lost 3 bases and the V segment lost 1 base, leaving 0 bases of the junction unmatched. Germline lookup yields CDR1 MNHEY and CDR2 SVGAGI. The CDR3 loop is CASSYWTGDTEAFF. The CDR3 nucleotides are TGTGCCAGCAGTTACTGGACAGGGGACACTGAAGCTTTCTTT.

The chain employs TRBV6-4 and TRBJ2-1; 10 bases fit TRBD2. J was trimmed by 9 bases and V by 2 bases; bases with no gene match: 7. The CDR3 is made up of 15 amino acids. Germline V gives CDR1 MRHNA, CDR2 SNTAGT. Written as DNA, the CDR3 is TGTGCCAGCAGTGACGGGCTAGCGGGAGACAGTGAGCAGTTCTTC. Translating gives CASSDGLAGDSEQFF.

The chain is built from TRBV19 and TRBJ1-5; D call uncertain. Germline V gene lookup returns CDR1 LNHDA and CDR2 SQIVND (reference sequence). V was pared by 4 bases and J by 3 bases, with 16 bases between. The CDR3 spans 16 residues. DNA of the CDR3: TGTGCCAGTAGTAAAAGGGAGGCAGCACTCAATCAGCCCCAGCATTTT. As protein: CASSKREAALNQPQHF.

J is TRBJ2-7 and V is TRBV6-4; TRBD2 agrees at 8 bases. Trimming removed 5 bases from V and 2 bases from J; junction bases left unmatched: 8. Germline lookup yields CDR1 MRHNA and CDR2 SNTAGT. The CDR3 is 15 amino acids. The CDR3 sequence: CASSPRAGGAYEQYF. In DNA form, the CDR3 reads TGTGCCAGCAGTCCTCGGGCCGGGGGGGCCTACGAGCAGTACTTC.

This clone came up once. V gene TRBV19 combines with J gene TRBJ2-7; TRBD1 matches 10 bases. Germline V gives CDR1 LNHDA, CDR2 SQIVND (reference sequence). This CDR3 region has 15 residues. V gave up 5 bases and J gave up 3 bases; unmatched junction bases: 7. DNA of the CDR3: TGTGCCAGTAGTTTGGGACAGGGGTTAAACTACGAGCAGTACTTC. Translating gives CASSLGQGLNYEQYF.

V gene TRBV29-1 combines with J gene TRBJ2-2; D is possibly TRBD2 (5 bases). The germline CDR1 and CDR2 sequences are SQVTM and ANQGSEA. This CDR3 comprises 14 residues. The V end was cut by 1 base, the J end by 5 bases, with 11 bases between. The CDR3 reads CSVEAAPGTGELFF. CDR3 nucleotide sequence: TGCAGCGTTGAAGCCGCCCCGGGGACCGGGGAGCTGTTTTTT.

The chain employs TRBV4-3 and TRBJ1-4; TRBD1 aligns across 7 bases. Germline V gives CDR1 LGHNA, CDR2 YSLEER. The CDR3 is made up of 17 amino acids. Losses at the gene ends were 1 base for V and 3 bases for J; bases not matched to a gene: 8. CDR3 protein: CASSQAPTGTANEKLFF. The CDR3 bases are TGCGCCAGCAGCCAAGCCCCCACCGGGACAGCTAATGAAAAACTGTTTTTT.

The rearrangement joins TRBV18 to TRBJ2-5, with 7 bases aligning to TRBD2. This CDR3 comprises 14 residues. CDR1 KGHSH and CDR2 LQKENI come from the germline V gene. Trimming removed 2 bases from V and 2 bases from J; junction bases left unmatched: 2. DNA of the CDR3: TGTGCCAGCTCACCAACTAGCGAACAAGAGACCCAGTACTTC. It translates to CASSPTSEQETQYF. Supplemented by reference TRBV18 and TRBJ2-5, the full variable domain reads NAGVMQNPRHLVRRRGQEARLRCSPMKGHSHVYWYRQLPEEGLKFMVYLQKENIIDESGMPKERFSAEFPKEGPSILRIQQVVRGDSAAYFCASSPTSEQETQYFGPGTRLLVL.

The chain is built from TRBV10-1 and TRBJ1-1, with 8 bases identical to TRBD1. Germline CDR1 is WNHNN and CDR2 is SYGVQD (reference sequence). The CDR3 is 13 residues long. Germline trimming cut 6 bases from V and 5 bases from J; bases unmatched to any gene: 5. CDR3 in amino acids: CASSRQGTTEAFF. The CDR3, as DNA: TGCGCCAGCAGCCGACAGGGGACAACTGAAGCTTTCTTT.

Note on this clone: Other DNA sequences from this sample encode an identical CDR3 as well. This chain joins TRBV19 and TRBJ1-2; D is possibly TRBD1 (5 bases). Trimming took 3 bases from V and 1 from J, leaving 9 bases between them. The CDR3 loop spans 14 amino acids. Germline CDR1 reads LNHDA; CDR2 reads SQIVND (reference sequence). CDR3 coding DNA: TGTGCCAGTAGTATCGGCGACAGTAACTATGGCTACACCTTC. This encodes CASSIGDSNYGYTF. The whole variable domain, remainder taken from reference TRBV19 and TRBJ1-2, is DGGITQSPKYLFRKEGQNVTLSCEQNLNHDAMYWYRQDPGQGLRLIYYSQIVNDFQKGDIAEGYSVSREKKESFPLTVTSAQKNPTAFYLCASSIGDSNYGYTFGSGTRLTVV.

The V and J genes are TRBV14 and TRBJ2-7; 7 nucleotides align to TRBD1. The CDR3 covers 13 residues. J lost 6 bases, V lost 4 bases, and 6 bases had no gene match. CDR1 is SGHDN, CDR2 FVKESK, per germline. The DNA of the CDR3 is TGTGCCAGCAGCCCCCGGGACAGAGGCGAGCAGTACTTC. Amino acid sequence: CASSPRDRGEQYF.

The chain uses TRBV9 and TRBJ2-3, with TRBD2 matching 7 bases. The V segment lost 0 bases and the J segment 5 bases; nucleotides outside the gene matches: 9. Germline loops: CDR1 SGDLS, CDR2 YYNGEE. The CDR3 contains 16 residues. As DNA, the CDR3 is TGTGCCAGCAGCGTAGGGGTGGCGGGAGCCGTAGATACGCAGTATTTT. It translates to CASSVGVAGAVDTQYF. Supplemented by reference TRBV9 and TRBJ2-3, the full variable domain reads DSGVTQTPKHLITATGQRVTLRCSPRSGDLSVYWYQQSLDQGLQFLIQYYNGEERAKGNILERFSAQQFPDLHSELNLSSLELGDSALYFCASSVGVAGAVDTQYFGPGTRLTVL.

A few counts support this clone. CDR3 in amino acids: CASSTPGSSSSGNTIYF. The CDR3 DNA reads as TGTGCCAGTAGTACCCCCGGGAGCTCGAGCTCTGGAAACACCATATATTTT. V usage is TRBV19 and J usage is TRBJ1-3; no firm D call. The CDR3 runs 17 residues. Trimming removed 4 bases from V and 0 bases from J, with 16 bases in between. Germline CDR1 LNHDA, CDR2 SQIVND (reference sequence).

This clone was picked up one time. The chain's CDR3 is CASSLRQANEKLFF. The DNA for the CDR3 is TGTGCCAGTAGTCTCCGACAGGCGAATGAAAAACTGTTTTTT. The gene calls are TRBV19 and TRBJ1-4; D perhaps matches TRBD1 (6 bases). The CDR3 contains 14 residues. The V gene's germline CDR1 is LNHDA and CDR2 SQIVND (reference sequence). With 5 bases removed from V and 5 bases from J, the gap between germline ends came to 12 bases.

The chain's CDR3 is CASSPANTGELFF. CDR3 DNA: TGCGCCAGCAGCCCAGCGAACACCGGGGAGCTGTTTTTT. The chain has TRBV5-1 and TRBJ2-2; D is undetermined. This CDR3 comprises 13 residues. V was clipped by 4 bases and J by 0 bases, with 4 bases between them. Germline V lookup: CDR1 SGHRS, CDR2 YFSETQ.

The V call is TRBV23-1, the J call TRBJ2-7; 7 nucleotides line up with TRBD1. TRBV23-1 is annotated as an ORF whose role is uncertain. Germline trimming cut 7 bases from V and 2 bases from J; bases unmatched to any gene: 11. The CDR3 consists of 15 residues. The CDR3 protein is CASTPVRGPTYEQYF. The CDR3 nucleotides read TGCGCCAGCACCCCCGTAAGGGGGCCCACCTACGAGCAGTACTTC.

This chain connects TRBV10-3 to TRBJ1-3; 7 bases match TRBD1. The CDR3 has 15 amino acids. Germline assignment: CDR1 ENHRY and CDR2 SYGVKD. J gave up 3 bases and V 6 bases, and 8 bases lay outside the gene matches. The chain's CDR3 is CAIRPGGSNGNTIYF. The CDR3 DNA follows: TGTGCCATCAGGCCAGGGGGAAGTAATGGAAACACCATATATTTT.